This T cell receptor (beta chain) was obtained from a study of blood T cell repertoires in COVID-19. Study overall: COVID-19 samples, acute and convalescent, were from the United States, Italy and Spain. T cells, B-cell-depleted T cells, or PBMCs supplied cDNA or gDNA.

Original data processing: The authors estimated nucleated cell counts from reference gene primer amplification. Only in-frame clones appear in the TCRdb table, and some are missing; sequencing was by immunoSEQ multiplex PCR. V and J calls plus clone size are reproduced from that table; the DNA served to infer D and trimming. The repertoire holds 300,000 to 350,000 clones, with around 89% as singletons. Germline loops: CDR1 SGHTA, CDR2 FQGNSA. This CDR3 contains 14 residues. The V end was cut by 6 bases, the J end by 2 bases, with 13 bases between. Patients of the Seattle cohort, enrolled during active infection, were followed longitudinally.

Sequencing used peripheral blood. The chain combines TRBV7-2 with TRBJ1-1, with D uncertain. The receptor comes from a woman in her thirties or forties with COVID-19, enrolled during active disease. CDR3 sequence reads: CASRADPRNTEAFF. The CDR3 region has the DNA TGTGCCAGCAGGGCCGATCCAAGAAACACTGAAGCTTTCTTT.